This T cell receptor (beta chain) originates from a study of cytomegalovirus exposure and HLA in healthy donors. Study results and caveats: Highly shared variants forming one cluster were likely a sequencing artifact. A later analysis showed TCR association rates differing by HLA locus, peaking at DRB1 and lowest at HLA-C. Presence/absence analyses treated sequencing depth as roughly uniform across donors.

Primers for the PCR totalled 60 Vbeta and 13 Jbeta. Clones were sequenced by immunoSEQ multiplex PCR, and TCRdb holds only the in-frame ones, with some missing. Among around 150,000 clones listed, approximately 77% were seen once. About this clone itself: Its antigen is currently unknown.

This TCR was recovered from a man aged 25-45 years in good health and CMV-seronegative. The sequencing input was PBMCs.

CDR3 residues: CSVEGQGFVTFF. The CDR3 region has the DNA TGCAGCGTTGAAGGGCAGGGTTTCGTAACTTTCTTT. The V call is TRBV29-1, the J call TRBJ1-1, with D perhaps TRBD1 (5 bases). The germline V gene has CDR1 SQVTM and CDR2 ANQGSEA. V shed 1 base and J shed 12 bases, with 15 bases lying between them. The CDR3 consists of 12 residues.